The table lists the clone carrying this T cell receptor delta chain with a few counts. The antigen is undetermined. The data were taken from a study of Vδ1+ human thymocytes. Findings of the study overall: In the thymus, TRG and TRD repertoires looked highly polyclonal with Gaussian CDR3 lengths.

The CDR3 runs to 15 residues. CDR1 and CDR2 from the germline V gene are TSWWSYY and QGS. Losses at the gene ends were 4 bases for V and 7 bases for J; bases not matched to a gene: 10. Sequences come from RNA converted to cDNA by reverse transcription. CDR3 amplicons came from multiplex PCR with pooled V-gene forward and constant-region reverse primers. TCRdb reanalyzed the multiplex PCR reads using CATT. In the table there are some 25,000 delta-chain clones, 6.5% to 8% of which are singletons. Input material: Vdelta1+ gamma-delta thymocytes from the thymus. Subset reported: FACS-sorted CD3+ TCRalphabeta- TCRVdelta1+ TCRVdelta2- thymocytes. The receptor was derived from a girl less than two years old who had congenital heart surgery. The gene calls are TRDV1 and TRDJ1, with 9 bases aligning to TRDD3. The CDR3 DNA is TGTGCTCTTGGGGCCCAGCTGGGGGATTCCGGTAAACTCATCTTT. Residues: CALGAQLGDSGKLIF.